Each of the 21 T cell receptor beta chains below was sequenced from the same sample in a study of T cells in Graves' hyperthyroidism and ophthalmopathy. It was RNA transcripts that yielded the amplified TCR beta CDR3 regions. First-round RT-PCR targeting the TCR CDR3 was performed with the HTBI primer set. MiXCR was run by TCRdb on the multiplex PCR reads, yielding one entry per CDR3 protein. The table has about 640,000 distinct CDR3 sequences, around 20% seen once; the top ten hold about 34%. Sequencing was performed on blood. These receptors were taken from a young man with Graves' ophthalmopathy.

The table lists this clonotype with many counts. CDR3 coding DNA: TGTGCCAGCCAACATAATAGCGACCTAACAGATACGCAGTATTTT. This gives the protein CASQHNSDLTDTQYF. The chain is built from TRBV28 and TRBJ2-3, with D maybe TRBD2 (5 bases). Germline CDR1 reads MDHEN; CDR2 reads SYDVKM. The CDR3 spans 15 residues. Trimming shortened V by 8 bases and J by 3 bases, and 18 bases separated the two germline ends.

The gene calls are TRBV12-3 or TRBV12-4 and TRBJ2-7, with 9 bases fitting TRBD1. This CDR3 has 15 amino acids. J gave up 3 bases and V 6 bases, and 9 bases lay outside the gene matches. The CDR3 coding sequence is TGTGCCAGCAGGGTTCTTGGGGACAGGGACTACGAGCAGTACTTC. Its protein product is CASRVLGDRDYEQYF.

This clonotype was counted many times. The chain couples TRBV11-2 to TRBJ2-5, with D possibly TRBD1 on 5 matching bases. Deletions cut 2 bases from V and 4 bases from J, with 17 bases between. The CDR3 extends over 16 amino acids. The germline V gene has CDR1 SGHAT and CDR2 FQNNGV. The CDR3 is CASSLNLWGGRETQYF. CDR3 DNA: TGTGCCAGCAGCTTAAATTTATGGGGCGGACGAGAGACCCAGTACTTC.

This clonotype was counted many times. The chain has TRBV28 and TRBJ2-1; 12 nucleotides agree with TRBD2. Germline lookup yields CDR1 MDHEN and CDR2 SYDVKM. The CDR3 covers 16 residues. V shed 4 bases, J shed 6 bases, and the junction held 7 bases outside the gene matches. CDR3 in amino acids: CASSSPASGRANEQFF. Written as DNA, the CDR3 is TGTGCCAGCAGTTCCCCGGCTAGCGGGAGGGCCAATGAGCAGTTCTTC.

This clonotype was detected many times. V gene TRBV28 combines with J gene TRBJ2-7; TRBD2 aligns across 10 bases. Germline loops: CDR1 MDHEN, CDR2 SYDVKM. Losses at the gene ends were 5 bases for V and 1 base for J; bases not matched to a gene: 17. The CDR3 consists of 19 residues. For the CDR3, the DNA is TGTGCCAGCAGTGCGCTACTAACCCGTGGACTAGCGGCATCCTACGAGCAGTACTTC. Residues: CASSALLTRGLAASYEQYF.

This chain connects TRBV5-1 to TRBJ1-2, with a tentative D call TRBD1 (6 bases). V shed 4 bases and J shed 8 bases, with 21 bases lying between them. The CDR3 totals 15 residues. CDR1 and CDR2 (germline): SGHRS, YFSETQ. The CDR3 sequence: CASSPHPQGAYGYTF. The CDR3 coding sequence is TGCGCCAGCAGCCCCCATCCACAGGGTGCGTACGGCTACACCTTC.

This clonotype has only a few counts. The genes are TRBV7-9 and TRBJ2-1; a weak D match, TRBD1 (6 bases). V shed 4 bases and J shed 5 bases, with 9 bases lying between them. Germline V gene sequence: CDR1 SEHNR, CDR2 FQNEAQ (reference sequence). CDR3 length: 13 residues. CDR3 sequence reads: CASSSGTNNEQFF. CDR3 nucleotide sequence: TGTGCCAGCAGCTCCGGGACAAACAATGAGCAGTTCTTC.

V and J are TRBV20-1 and TRBJ2-7, with 10 bases lining up with TRBD1. The trim removed 4 bases at V and 3 bases at J, leaving 3 bases unmatched. CDR1 is DFQATT and CDR2 is SNEGSKA in the germline V gene (reference sequence). This CDR3 is 13 amino acids long. The CDR3 sequence is CSANWDRGYEQYF. DNA for the CDR3: TGCAGTGCTAACTGGGACAGGGGCTACGAGCAGTACTTC.

Only a few counts were recorded for this clonotype. The rearrangement joins TRBV7-2 to TRBJ2-5; 7 bases align to TRBD2. CDR3 length: 16 residues. The V and J ends lost 1 base and 1 base, in that order; junction bases with no gene match: 6. Per germline, CDR1 SGHTA and CDR2 FQGNSA. The CDR3 sequence is CASSLEAGVGQETQYF. CDR3 DNA: TGTGCCAGCAGCTTAGAGGCGGGAGTCGGCCAAGAGACCCAGTACTTC. Complete variable domain (other parts from reference TRBV7-2 and TRBJ2-5): GAGVSQSPSNKVTEKGKDVELRCDPISGHTALYWYRQSLGQGLEFLIYFQGNSAPDKSGLPSDRFSAERTGGSVSTLTIQRTQQEDSAVYLCASSLEAGVGQETQYFGPGTRLLVL.

This clonotype was seen more than once but under ten times. The V gene is TRBV6-1, the J gene TRBJ2-6; D remains unclear. This CDR3 has 15 residues. Germline CDR1 MNHNS, CDR2 SASEGT. Trimming removed 4 bases from V and 2 bases from J, with 9 bases in between. The CDR3 nucleotides are TGTGCCAGCAGTGTGAGCAGGACTGGGGCCAACGTCCTGACTTTC. Encoded protein: CASSVSRTGANVLTF.

Ten or more counts support this clonotype. The genes are TRBV28 and TRBJ1-1; D is ambiguous. Germline CDR1 is MDHEN and CDR2 is SYDVKM. V dropped 2 bases and J dropped 10 bases, with 11 bases sitting between them. This CDR3 contains 12 residues. The CDR3 DNA follows: TGTGCCAGCAGTTTAACTCCACTGAGAGCTTTCTTT. Translation gives CASSLTPLRAFF.

The rearrangement uses TRBV6-5 and TRBJ1-5; D is unresolved. CDR1 and CDR2 (germline): MNHEY, SVGAGI. The CDR3 sequence is 14 residues long. Trimming took 2 bases from V and 5 from J, leaving 10 bases between them. DNA of the CDR3: TGTGCCAGCAGTTACATCGAAGGTTATCAGCCCCAGCATTTT. Its translation is CASSYIEGYQPQHF.

V and J are TRBV4-1 and TRBJ2-7, with TRBD1 as a possible D gene (6 bases). The CDR3 is 15 amino acids. V gave up 4 bases and J gave up 6 bases, with 19 bases separating them. The germline V gene has CDR1 MGHRA and CDR2 YSYEKL. The CDR3 DNA is TGCGCCAGCAGCCTGAACGTCGGACAGTCTTTCGAGCAGTACTTC. Its protein product is CASSLNVGQSFEQYF.

This clonotype was observed many times. The chain couples TRBV28 to TRBJ2-7; TRBD2 aligns across 9 bases. V gave up 6 bases and J gave up 5 bases; unmatched junction bases: 5. In germline, CDR1 is MDHEN, CDR2 SYDVKM. The CDR3 runs to 13 residues. The CDR3 nucleotides are TGTGCCAGCAGCGAAGCGGGAGGAGACGAGCAGTACTTC. It encodes CASSEAGGDEQYF.

Here the CDR3 DNA reads TGTGCCAGCAGCGTAGACGGGACAGATAAAGAGACCCAGTACTTC. It is translated as CASSVDGTDKETQYF. The V gene is TRBV9, the J gene TRBJ2-5; 7 bases are shared with TRBD1. The V and J ends lost 0 bases and 3 bases, in that order; junction bases with no gene match: 5. The germline CDR1 and CDR2 sequences are SGDLS and YYNGEE. The CDR3 length is 15 residues.

This clonotype was seen more than once but under ten times. The rearrangement links TRBV11-2 to TRBJ2-7; D not resolved. Germline CDR1 reads SGHAT; CDR2 reads FQNNGV. This CDR3 has 15 residues. Trimming left V 0 bases short and J 1 base short, with 10 bases between. The CDR3, as DNA: TGTGCCAGCAGCTTAGAACCTAAAGGGTCCTACGAGCAGTACTTC. As protein: CASSLEPKGSYEQYF.

This clonotype was observed at least ten times. The CDR3 DNA reads TGTGCCAGCAGCAGCGGGCGGTACTACGAGCAGTACTTC. Its translation: CASSSGRYYEQYF. This rearrangement joins TRBV28 to TRBJ2-7; D perhaps matches TRBD2 (6 bases). The germline V gene has CDR1 MDHEN and CDR2 SYDVKM. The CDR3 contains 13 residues. Trimming removed 6 bases at V and 3 bases at J, with 12 bases between.

This clonotype was detected only a few times. The chain employs TRBV20-1 and TRBJ2-1; D gene ambiguous. The CDR3 is 12 amino acids. Trimming removed 0 bases at V and 6 bases at J, with 6 bases between. Germline CDR1 and CDR2: DFQATT and SNEGSKA (reference sequence). In DNA form, the CDR3 reads TGCAGTGCTAGAGATTACGGCAATGAGCAGTTCTTC. Residues: CSARDYGNEQFF.

This clonotype was picked up one time. With a much larger clone just one base away, this may be a read error. The chain links TRBV5-4 to TRBJ2-1, with 12 bases fitting TRBD2. The CDR3 contains 15 residues. The V gene's germline CDR1 is SGHNT and CDR2 YYREEE (reference sequence). CDR3 nucleotides: TGTGCCAGCAGCTTACTAGCGGGAGGTCGCAATGAGCAGCTCTTC. It encodes CASSLLAGGRNEQLF.

Of note for this clonotype: A much larger clonotype is one base distant, so this may be a read error. The rearrangement uses TRBV28 and TRBJ2-3, with D tentatively TRBD1 (6 bases). Germline V gene data show CDR1 as MDHEN and CDR2 as SYDVKM. This CDR3 has 13 residues. V was cut by 10 bases and J by 6 bases, with 17 bases left in between. CDR3 sequence: CANSPDSKDTQYF. In DNA form, the CDR3 reads TGTGCCAACTCCCCGGACAGTAAGGATACGCAGTATTTT.

This clonotype occurred a few times. The V and J genes are TRBV7-9 and TRBJ2-5; D is possibly TRBD2 (5 bases). The CDR3 is made up of 13 amino acids. The V end was cut by 5 bases, the J end by 3 bases, with 10 bases between. Per the germline V gene, CDR1 is SEHNR and CDR2 is FQNEAQ (reference sequence). The CDR3 reads CASSPDYKETQYF. CDR3 sequence (DNA): TGTGCCAGCAGCCCCGACTATAAAGAGACCCAGTACTTC.